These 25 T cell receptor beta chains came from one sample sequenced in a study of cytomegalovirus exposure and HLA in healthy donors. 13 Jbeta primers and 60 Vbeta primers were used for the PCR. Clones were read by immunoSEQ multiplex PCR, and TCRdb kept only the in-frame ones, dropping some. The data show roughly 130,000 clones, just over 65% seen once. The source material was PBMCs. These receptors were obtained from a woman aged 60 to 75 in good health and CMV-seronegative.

In DNA form, the CDR3 reads TGTGCCAGCAGTTACCTGGCTAGCATGGCCAAAAACATTCAGTACTTC. Residues: CASSYLASMAKNIQYF. The chain is built from TRBV6-5 and TRBJ2-4, with D maybe TRBD2 (5 bases). Germline lookup yields CDR1 MNHEY and CDR2 SVGAGI. The CDR3 is 16 amino acids. Trimming pared 2 bases from V and 1 base from J, leaving 12 bases between.

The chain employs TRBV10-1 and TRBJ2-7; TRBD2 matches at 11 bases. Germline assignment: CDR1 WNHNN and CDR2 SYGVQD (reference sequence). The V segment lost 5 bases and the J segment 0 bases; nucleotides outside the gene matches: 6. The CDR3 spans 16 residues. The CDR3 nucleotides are TGCGCCAGCAGTCTAGCGGGGGGCGCTAGCTCCTACGAGCAGTACTTC. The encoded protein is CASSLAGGASSYEQYF.

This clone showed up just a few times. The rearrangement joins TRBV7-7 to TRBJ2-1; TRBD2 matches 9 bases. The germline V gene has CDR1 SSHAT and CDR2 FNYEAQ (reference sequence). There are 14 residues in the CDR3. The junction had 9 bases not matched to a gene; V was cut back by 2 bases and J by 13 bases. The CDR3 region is CASSLSPQRGAQFF. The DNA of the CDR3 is TGTGCCAGCAGCTTATCCCCACAGCGGGGGGCCCAGTTCTTC.

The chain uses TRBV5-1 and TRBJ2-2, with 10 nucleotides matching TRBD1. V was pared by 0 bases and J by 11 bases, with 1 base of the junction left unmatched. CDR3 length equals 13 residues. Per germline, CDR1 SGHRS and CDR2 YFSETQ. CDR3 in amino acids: CASSLGDRGELFF. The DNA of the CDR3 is TGCGCCAGCAGCTTGGGGGACAGGGGTGAGCTGTTTTTT.

The CDR3 sequence is CAIGSGGAIETQYF. DNA of the CDR3: TGTGCCATCGGGAGCGGGGGGGCCATTGAGACCCAGTACTTC. The chain combines TRBV10-3 with TRBJ2-5, with 10 bases that match TRBD2. Trimming removed 8 bases from V and 5 bases from J; junction bases left unmatched: 8. The CDR3 is 14 amino acids. In germline, CDR1 is ENHRY, CDR2 SYGVKD.

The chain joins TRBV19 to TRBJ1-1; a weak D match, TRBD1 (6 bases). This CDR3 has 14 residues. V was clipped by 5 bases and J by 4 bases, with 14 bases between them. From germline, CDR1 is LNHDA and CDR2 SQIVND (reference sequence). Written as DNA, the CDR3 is TGTGCCAGTAGTGGCAGGGGTAGAGGCACTGAAGCTTTCTTT. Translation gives CASSGRGRGTEAFF.

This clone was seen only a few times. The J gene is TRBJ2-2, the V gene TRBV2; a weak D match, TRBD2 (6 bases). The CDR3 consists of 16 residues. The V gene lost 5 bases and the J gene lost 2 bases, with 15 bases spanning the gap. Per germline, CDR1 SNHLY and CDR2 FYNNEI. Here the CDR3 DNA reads TGTGCCAGCAGTCCCGGGGGAGCGGCTAACACCGGGGAGCTGTTTTTT. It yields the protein CASSPGGAANTGELFF.

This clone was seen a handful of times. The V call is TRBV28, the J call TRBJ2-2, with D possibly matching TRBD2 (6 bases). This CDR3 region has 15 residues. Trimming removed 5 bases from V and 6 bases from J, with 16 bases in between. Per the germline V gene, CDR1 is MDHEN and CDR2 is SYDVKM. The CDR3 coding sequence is TGTGCCAGCAGTCCCCTAGGAGGGCCTTCCGGGGAGCTGTTTTTT. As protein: CASSPLGGPSGELFF.

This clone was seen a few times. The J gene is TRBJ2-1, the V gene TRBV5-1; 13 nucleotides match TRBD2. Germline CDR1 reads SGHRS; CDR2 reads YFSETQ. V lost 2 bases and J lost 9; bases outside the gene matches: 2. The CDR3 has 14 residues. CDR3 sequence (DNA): TGCGCCAGCAGCTTTGGGACTAGCGGGGTTGAGCAGTTCTTC. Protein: CASSFGTSGVEQFF.

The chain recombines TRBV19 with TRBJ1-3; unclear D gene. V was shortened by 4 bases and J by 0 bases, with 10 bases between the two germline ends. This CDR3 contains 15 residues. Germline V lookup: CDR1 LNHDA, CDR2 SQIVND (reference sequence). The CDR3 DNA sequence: TGTGCCAGTAGTACGATCCACGGCTCTGGAAACACCATATATTTT. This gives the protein CASSTIHGSGNTIYF.

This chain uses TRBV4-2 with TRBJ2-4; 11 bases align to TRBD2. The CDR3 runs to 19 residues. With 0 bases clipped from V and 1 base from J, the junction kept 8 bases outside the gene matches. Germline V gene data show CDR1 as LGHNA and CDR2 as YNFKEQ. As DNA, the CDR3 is TGTGCCAGCAGCCAAGATGTGACTAGCGGGATAGGGGCCAAAAACATTCAGTACTTC. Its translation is CASSQDVTSGIGAKNIQYF.

The CDR3 DNA is TGTGCCAGCAGCTTGGTGGGAGAGAACACCGGGGAGCTGTTTTTT. Encoded protein: CASSLVGENTGELFF. The gene calls are TRBV5-4 and TRBJ2-2; a weak D match, TRBD2 (5 bases). The CDR3 covers 15 residues. The germline V gene has CDR1 SGHNT and CDR2 YYREEE (reference sequence). V was clipped by 0 bases and J by 1 base, with 7 bases between them.

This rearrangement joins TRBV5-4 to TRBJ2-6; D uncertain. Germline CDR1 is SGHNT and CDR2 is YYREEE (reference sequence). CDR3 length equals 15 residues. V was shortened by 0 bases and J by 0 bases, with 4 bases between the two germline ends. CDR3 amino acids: CASSLAGSGANVLTF. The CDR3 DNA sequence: TGTGCCAGCAGCTTGGCGGGCTCTGGGGCCAACGTCCTGACTTTC. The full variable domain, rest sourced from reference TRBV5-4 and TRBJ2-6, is ETGVTQSPTHLIKTRGQQVTLRCSSQSGHNTVSWYQQALGQGPQFIFQYYREEENGRGNFPPRFSGLQFPNYSSELNVNALELDDSALYLCASSLAGSGANVLTFGAGSRLTVL.

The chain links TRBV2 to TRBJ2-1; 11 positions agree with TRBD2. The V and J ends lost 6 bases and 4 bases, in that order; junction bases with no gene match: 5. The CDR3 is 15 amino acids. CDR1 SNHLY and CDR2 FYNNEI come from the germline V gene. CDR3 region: CASRGSGGAYNEQFF. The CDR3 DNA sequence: TGTGCCAGCAGAGGTAGCGGGGGGGCGTACAATGAGCAGTTCTTC.

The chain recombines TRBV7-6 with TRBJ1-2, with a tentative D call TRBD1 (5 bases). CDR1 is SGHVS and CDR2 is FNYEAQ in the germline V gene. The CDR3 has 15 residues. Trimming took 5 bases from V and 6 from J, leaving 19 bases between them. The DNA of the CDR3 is TGTGCCAGCAGCCCGACCAGGGCCCCGGGGGATGGCTACACCTTC. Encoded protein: CASSPTRAPGDGYTF.

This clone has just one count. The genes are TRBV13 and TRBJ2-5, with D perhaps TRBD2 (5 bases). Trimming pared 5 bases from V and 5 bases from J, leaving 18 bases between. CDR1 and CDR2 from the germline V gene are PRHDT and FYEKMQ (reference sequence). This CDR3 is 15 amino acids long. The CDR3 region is CASSRRTEVHETQYF. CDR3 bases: TGTGCCAGCAGCCGCCGTACGGAGGTACATGAGACCCAGTACTTC.

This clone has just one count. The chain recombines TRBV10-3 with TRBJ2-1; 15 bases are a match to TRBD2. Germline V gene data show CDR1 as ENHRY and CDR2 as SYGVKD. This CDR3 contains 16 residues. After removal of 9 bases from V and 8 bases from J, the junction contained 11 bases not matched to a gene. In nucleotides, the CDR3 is TGTGCCATAGGACTAGCGGGGGGGCTTGGTATGGATGAGCAGTTCTTC. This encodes CAIGLAGGLGMDEQFF.

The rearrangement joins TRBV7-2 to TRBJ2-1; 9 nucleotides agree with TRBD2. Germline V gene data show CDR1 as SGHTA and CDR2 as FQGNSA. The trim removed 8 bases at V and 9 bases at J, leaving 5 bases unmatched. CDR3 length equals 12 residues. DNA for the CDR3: TGTGCCAGCGGAGTAGCGGGAGCTGAGCAGTTCTTC. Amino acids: CASGVAGAEQFF.

DNA of the CDR3: TGTGCCAGTAAATATAGGGACAGTAACAATCAGCCCCAGCATTTT. Protein: CASKYRDSNNQPQHF. The rearrangement links TRBV19 to TRBJ1-5; 7 bases are shared with TRBD1. Losses at the gene ends were 7 bases for V and 3 bases for J; bases not matched to a gene: 9. Germline V gene lookup returns CDR1 LNHDA and CDR2 SQIVND (reference sequence). The CDR3 is made up of 15 amino acids.

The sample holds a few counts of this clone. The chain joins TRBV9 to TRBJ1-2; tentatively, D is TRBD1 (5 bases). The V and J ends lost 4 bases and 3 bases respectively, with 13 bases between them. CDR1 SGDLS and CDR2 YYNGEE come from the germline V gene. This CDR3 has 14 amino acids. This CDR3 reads CASSRNAGDYGYTF. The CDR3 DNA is TGTGCCAGCAGCAGAAATGCGGGGGACTATGGCTACACCTTC.

CDR3 amino acids: CASSLGASTDTQYF. CDR3 bases: TGTGCCAGCAGCTTAGGCGCGAGCACAGATACGCAGTATTTT. The chain employs TRBV7-9 and TRBJ2-3; D unclear. V was shortened by 1 base and J by 0 bases, with 5 bases between the two germline ends. Germline CDR1 and CDR2: SEHNR and FQNEAQ (reference sequence). This CDR3 contains 14 residues.

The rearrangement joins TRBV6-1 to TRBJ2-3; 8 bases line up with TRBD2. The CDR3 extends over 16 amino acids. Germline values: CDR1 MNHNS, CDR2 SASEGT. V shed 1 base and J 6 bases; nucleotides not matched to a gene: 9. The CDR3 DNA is TGTGCCAGCAGTGAAGTTGCACTAGCGGTGGTGGATACGCAGTATTTT. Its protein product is CASSEVALAVVDTQYF.

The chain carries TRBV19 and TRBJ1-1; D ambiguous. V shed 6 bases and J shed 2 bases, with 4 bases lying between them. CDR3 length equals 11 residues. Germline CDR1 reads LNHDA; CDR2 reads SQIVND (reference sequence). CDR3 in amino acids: CASRYNTEAFF. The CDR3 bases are TGTGCCAGTAGGTATAACACTGAAGCTTTCTTT.

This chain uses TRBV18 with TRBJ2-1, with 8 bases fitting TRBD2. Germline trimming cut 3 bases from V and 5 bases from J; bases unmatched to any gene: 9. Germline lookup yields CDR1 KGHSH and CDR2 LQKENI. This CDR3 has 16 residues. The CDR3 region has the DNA TGTGCCAGCTCACCCTTAGCGGGATCTAGCAACAATGAGCAGTTCTTC. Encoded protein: CASSPLAGSSNNEQFF.

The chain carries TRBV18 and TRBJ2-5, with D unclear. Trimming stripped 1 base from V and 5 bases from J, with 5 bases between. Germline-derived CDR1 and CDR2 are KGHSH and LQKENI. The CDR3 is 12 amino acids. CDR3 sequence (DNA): TGTGCCAGCTCACCACTGTCGGAGACCCAGTACTTC. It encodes CASSPLSETQYF. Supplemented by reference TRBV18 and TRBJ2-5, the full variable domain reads NAGVMQNPRHLVRRRGQEARLRCSPMKGHSHVYWYRQLPEEGLKFMVYLQKENIIDESGMPKERFSAEFPKEGPSILRIQQVVRGDSAAYFCASSPLSETQYFGPGTRLLVL.